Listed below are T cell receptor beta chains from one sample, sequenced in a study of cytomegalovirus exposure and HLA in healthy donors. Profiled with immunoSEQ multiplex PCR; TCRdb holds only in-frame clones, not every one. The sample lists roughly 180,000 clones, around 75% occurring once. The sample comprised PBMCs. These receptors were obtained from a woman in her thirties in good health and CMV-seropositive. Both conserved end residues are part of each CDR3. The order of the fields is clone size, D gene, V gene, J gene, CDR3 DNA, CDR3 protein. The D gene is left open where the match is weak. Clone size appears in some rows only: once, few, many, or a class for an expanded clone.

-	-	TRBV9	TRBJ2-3	TGTGCCAGCAGCCCAGGGGCCCCAGGCACAGATACGCAGTATTTT	CASSPGAPGTDTQYF
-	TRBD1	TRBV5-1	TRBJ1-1	TGCGCCAGCAGCTGGACCGGGACAGGGGAAGCTTTCTTT	CASSWTGTGEAFF
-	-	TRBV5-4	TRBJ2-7	TGTGCCAGCAGCTTCCGTCGGCAGGGTTCCTACGAGCAGTACTTC	CASSFRRQGSYEQYF
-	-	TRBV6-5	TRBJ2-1	TGTGCCAGCAGTCGAGAGGGTGAGCAGTTCTTC	CASSREGEQFF
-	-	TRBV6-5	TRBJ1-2	TGTGCCAGCAGTTACTCAAGAGCTGTCGATAACTATGGCTACACCTTC	CASSYSRAVDNYGYTF
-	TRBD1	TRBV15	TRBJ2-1	TGTGCCACCAGCAGAGCCGGACAGGGGGCGGGGGAGCAGTTCTTC	CATSRAGQGAGEQFF
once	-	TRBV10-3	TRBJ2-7	TGTGCCTCCAGGGACTCCTACGAGCAGTACTTC	CASRDSYEQYF
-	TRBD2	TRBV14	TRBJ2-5	TGTGCCAGCAGCCAAGTTGGGAGGGTCCAAGAGACCCAGTACTTC	CASSQVGRVQETQYF
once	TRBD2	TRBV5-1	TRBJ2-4	TGCGCCAGCAGCTCCTCTAGCGGGAGGGCGACAAACATTCAGTACTTC	CASSSSSGRATNIQYF
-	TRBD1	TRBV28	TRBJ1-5	TGTGCCAGCTCCAGGGACAGGTTCAATCAGCCCCAGCATTTT	CASSRDRFNQPQHF
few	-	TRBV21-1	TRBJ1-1	TGTGCCAGCAGCAACGGCAAGGGACTACCTCCCATGAACACTGAAGCTTTCTTT	CASSNGKGLPPMNTEAFF
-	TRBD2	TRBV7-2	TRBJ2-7	TGTGCCAGCAGCTTATCTAGCGGGAGCCTCGAGCAGTACTTC	CASSLSSGSLEQYF
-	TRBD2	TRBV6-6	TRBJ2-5	TGTGCCAGCAGTTACGGTTCTAGCGGGAGGAAAGAGACCCAGTACTTC	CASSYGSSGRKETQYF